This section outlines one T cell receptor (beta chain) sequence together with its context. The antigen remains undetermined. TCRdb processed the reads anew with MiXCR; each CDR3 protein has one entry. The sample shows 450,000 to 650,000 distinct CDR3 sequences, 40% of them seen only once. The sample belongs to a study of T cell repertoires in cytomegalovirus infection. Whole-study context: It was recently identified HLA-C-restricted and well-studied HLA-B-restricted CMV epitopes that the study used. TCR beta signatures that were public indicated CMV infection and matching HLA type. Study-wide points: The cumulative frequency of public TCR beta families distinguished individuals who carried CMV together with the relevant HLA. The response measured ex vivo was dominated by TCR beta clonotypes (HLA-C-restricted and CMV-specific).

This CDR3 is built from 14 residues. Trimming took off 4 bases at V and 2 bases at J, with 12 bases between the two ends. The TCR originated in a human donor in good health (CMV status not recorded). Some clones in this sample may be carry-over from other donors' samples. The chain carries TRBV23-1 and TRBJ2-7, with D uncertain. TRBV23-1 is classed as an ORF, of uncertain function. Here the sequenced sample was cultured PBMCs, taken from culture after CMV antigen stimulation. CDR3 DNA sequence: TGCGCCAGCAGTCCACTGTACAGACCCTACGAGCAGTACTTC. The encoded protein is CASSPLYRPYEQYF.